The 29 T cell receptor beta chains listed next were all sequenced from one sample in a study of cytomegalovirus exposure and HLA in healthy donors. A multiplex PCR was run with 60 Vbeta primers and 13 Jbeta primers. Libraries were prepared by immunoSEQ multiplex PCR; TCRdb keeps only in-frame clonotypes and omits some of them. Of about 250,000 clones listed, roughly two thirds are singletons. Material for sequencing was PBMCs. The source is a female donor in good health and CMV-seronegative.

In this sample, this clone turned up a few times. CDR3 nucleotide sequence: TGTGCCAGCGGACAGGGTAGGAGCTCCTACAATGAGCAGTTCTTC. This translates into CASGQGRSSYNEQFF. The chain joins TRBV6-5 to TRBJ2-1; 8 nucleotides align to TRBD1. Germline V gene lookup returns CDR1 MNHEY and CDR2 SVGAGI. The CDR3 is 15 residues long. Trimming took 8 bases from V and 0 from J; bases not matched to a gene: 6.

In its sample, this clone was seen once. The V gene is TRBV25-1, the J gene TRBJ2-7, with a weak D call TRBD1 (6 bases). From germline, CDR1 is MGHDK and CDR2 SYGVNS. Trimming left V 3 bases short and J 2 bases short, with 8 bases between. The CDR3 has 13 amino acids. CDR3 nucleotide sequence: TGTGCCAGCAGTGAGCGGACAGCCTACGAGCAGTACTTC. Its protein product is CASSERTAYEQYF.

This chain links TRBV11-2 with TRBJ1-3; 7 positions agree with TRBD1. In germline, CDR1 is SGHAT, CDR2 FQNNGV. V was clipped by 5 bases and J by 0 bases; unmatched bases: 7. The CDR3 has 16 amino acids. DNA of the CDR3: TGTGCCAGCAGCCGCTCGGGGGACAGCTCTGGAAACACCATATATTTT. It is translated as CASSRSGDSSGNTIYF.

This chain links TRBV11-2 with TRBJ2-1; tentative D call: TRBD2 (6 bases). Trimming removed 4 bases from V and 6 bases from J, with 16 bases in between. CDR1 is SGHAT and CDR2 is FQNNGV in the germline V gene. CDR3 length: 15 residues. CDR3 DNA: TGTGCCAGCAGCTGGGGTAGCGGCACTGTCAATGAGCAGTTCTTC. Translation: CASSWGSGTVNEQFF.

This clone was detected only once. This rearrangement joins TRBV9 to TRBJ2-1, with 7 positions matching TRBD1. The CDR3 consists of 13 residues. The germline V gene encodes CDR1 SGDLS and CDR2 YYNGEE. Trimming at V came to 3 bases and at J to 8 bases, leaving 5 bases not matched to a gene. In nucleotides, the CDR3 is TGTGCCAGCAGCGGTAGGACAGGCGATGAGCAGTTCTTC. Protein sequence: CASSGRTGDEQFF.

This chain connects TRBV11-3 to TRBJ2-7; tentative D call: TRBD1 (6 bases). From germline, CDR1 is SGHNT and CDR2 YENEEA. This CDR3 spans 15 amino acids. V was pared by 0 bases and J by 3 bases, with 12 bases between. The DNA of the CDR3 is TGTGCCAGCAGCTTAGACTCCTCACAGGGCTACGAGCAGTACTTC. Protein sequence: CASSLDSSQGYEQYF.

The chain combines TRBV7-3 with TRBJ1-5; D not certain. Germline V lookup: CDR1 SGHTA, CDR2 FQGTGA. Trimming took 4 bases from V and 5 from J, leaving 6 bases between them. CDR3 length equals 12 residues. The CDR3 loop reads CASSSRDQPQHF. For the CDR3, the DNA is TGTGCCAGCAGCTCCCGGGATCAGCCCCAGCATTTT.

The chain combines TRBV30 with TRBJ1-1, with no clear D. Germline CDR1 reads GTSNPN; CDR2 reads SVGIG (reference sequence). The germline V and J ends were trimmed by 0 bases and 0 bases, with 8 bases remaining between them. The CDR3 loop spans 14 amino acids. CDR3 sequence reads: CAWSVMAVNTEAFF. The CDR3 nucleotides read TGTGCCTGGAGTGTAATGGCAGTGAACACTGAAGCTTTCTTT.

This clone was detected a few times. The chain links TRBV6-1 to TRBJ2-1; D perhaps matches TRBD2 (6 bases). In germline, CDR1 is MNHNS, CDR2 SASEGT. Trimming stripped 5 bases from V and 4 bases from J, with 12 bases between. This CDR3 region has 14 residues. In DNA, the CDR3 is TGTGCCAGCAGTTGGGGTGGGGGGTACAATGAGCAGTTCTTC. It is translated as CASSWGGGYNEQFF.

V and J are TRBV28 and TRBJ1-2; 7 bases map to TRBD1. Germline V gives CDR1 MDHEN, CDR2 SYDVKM. This CDR3 contains 13 residues. Germline trimming cut 10 bases from V and 5 bases from J; bases unmatched to any gene: 10. The CDR3 DNA reads TGTGCCACCCGGGACAGCACATCATATGGCTACACCTTC. It is translated as CATRDSTSYGYTF.

The chain combines TRBV11-2 with TRBJ2-7, with TRBD1 identical over 10 bases. The CDR3 spans 16 residues. With 5 bases clipped from V and 4 bases from J, the junction kept 11 bases outside the gene matches. Germline CDR1 reads SGHAT; CDR2 reads FQNNGV. In nucleotides, the CDR3 is TGTGCCAGCAGCGGGACAGGGGAGGTGTGGGTGTACGAGCAGTACTTC. It encodes CASSGTGEVWVYEQYF.

This chain uses TRBV5-6 with TRBJ1-5; D gene ambiguous. Trimming pared 1 base from V and 1 base from J, leaving 9 bases between. The germline CDR1 and CDR2 sequences are SGHDT and YYEEEE. CDR3 length equals 15 residues. Here the CDR3 DNA reads TGTGCCAGCAGCTTGCGAGGAGCGAGCAATCAGCCCCAGCATTTT. It yields the protein CASSLRGASNQPQHF.

This chain links TRBV7-8 with TRBJ2-1, with D perhaps TRBD2 (6 bases). Trimming removed 5 bases at V and 2 bases at J, with 13 bases between. CDR1 and CDR2 from the germline V gene are SGHVS and FQNEAQ. The CDR3 is 15 amino acids. The CDR3 sequence is CASSLRDSAYNEQFF. DNA of the CDR3: TGTGCCAGCAGCCTCAGGGACTCTGCCTACAATGAGCAGTTCTTC. Drawing the rest from reference TRBV7-8 and TRBJ2-1, the complete variable domain is GAGVSQSPRYKVAKRGQDVALRCDPISGHVSLFWYQQALGQGPEFLTYFQNEAQLDKSGLPSDRFFAERPEGSVSTLKIQRTQQEDSAVYLCASSLRDSAYNEQFFGPGTRLTVL.

The chain carries TRBV15 and TRBJ2-7, with a tentative D call TRBD2 (5 bases). Germline loops: CDR1 LNHNV, CDR2 YYDKDF (reference sequence). The length of the CDR3 is 15 residues. Between the trimmed V and J ends, which lost 0 bases and 3 bases, there was a span of 12 bases. The DNA of the CDR3 is TGTGCCACCAGCAGAGAGACCGCCACTAGCTACGAGCAGTACTTC. Its protein product is CATSRETATSYEQYF. Filled out from reference TRBV15 and TRBJ2-7, the complete variable domain reads DAMVIQNPRYQVTQFGKPVTLSCSQTLNHNVMYWYQQKSSQAPKLLFHYYDKDFNNEADTPDNFQSRRPNTSFCFLDIRSPGLGDTAMYLCATSRETATSYEQYFGPGTRLTVT.

With regard to this clone: Germline and junction disagree at one end, which may indicate a read error. The V call is TRBV7-9, the J call TRBJ2-4, with TRBD1 as a possible D gene (5 bases). The CDR3 is made up of 15 amino acids. The V gene's germline CDR1 is SEHNR and CDR2 FQNEAQ (reference sequence). The CDR3: CSSSQAAGAKNIQYF. CDR3 sequence (DNA): TGTTCCAGCAGCCAGGCGGCAGGGGCCAAAAACATTCAGTACTTC.

The chain links TRBV28 to TRBJ1-4; maybe TRBD1 (6 bases). CDR3 length equals 14 residues. Between the trimmed V and J ends, which lost 2 bases and 5 bases, there was a span of 9 bases. Germline CDR1 and CDR2: MDHEN and SYDVKM. Written as DNA, the CDR3 is TGTGCCAGCAGTTTAGGGGGCTTAAATGAAAAACTGTTTTTT. Translation: CASSLGGLNEKLFF. Full variable domain (missing parts from reference TRBV28 and TRBJ1-4): DVKVTQSSRYLVKRTGEKVFLECVQDMDHENMFWYRQDPGLGLRLIYFSYDVKMKEKGDIPEGYSVSREKKERFSLILESASTNQTSMYLCASSLGGLNEKLFFGSGTQLSVL.

In this sample, this clone turned up once. The chain uses TRBV29-1 and TRBJ1-3; 9 positions match TRBD1. This CDR3 is 15 amino acids long. In germline, CDR1 is SQVTM, CDR2 ANQGSEA. Losses at the gene ends were 4 bases for V and 1 base for J; bases not matched to a gene: 5. CDR3 sequence: CSVAGTGISGNTIYF. CDR3 in DNA: TGCAGCGTTGCCGGGACAGGGATATCTGGAAACACCATATATTTT.

The gene calls are TRBV27 and TRBJ2-3; D not certain. The germline V gene has CDR1 MNHEY and CDR2 SMNVEV (reference sequence). The V end was cut by 5 bases, the J end by 4 bases, with 13 bases between. The CDR3 totals 14 residues. CDR3 nucleotide sequence: TGTGCCAGCAGTCCCTGGGCAGGATCAGATACGCAGTATTTT. Translated, it gives CASSPWAGSDTQYF.

This clone was counted a few times. The chain combines TRBV29-1 with TRBJ1-1, with D unresolved. Germline assignment: CDR1 SQVTM and CDR2 ANQGSEA. The length of the CDR3 is 13 residues. V was shortened by 3 bases and J by 4 bases, with 12 bases between the two germline ends. The CDR3 nucleotides read TGCAGCGTTGATCGGAGGTGGGGCACTGAAGCTTTCTTT. Protein: CSVDRRWGTEAFF.

V usage is TRBV2 and J usage is TRBJ2-7; no definite D call. From germline, CDR1 is SNHLY and CDR2 FYNNEI. With 6 bases removed from V and 2 bases from J, the gap between germline ends came to 5 bases. This CDR3 is 11 amino acids long. Here the CDR3 DNA reads TGTGCCAGCAGCCCTGCCTACGAGCAGTACTTC. As protein: CASSPAYEQYF.

This chain joins TRBV6-5 and TRBJ1-1, with D tentatively TRBD1 (6 bases). CDR3 length: 13 residues. Looked up from germline, CDR1 is MNHEY and CDR2 is SVGAGI. V was trimmed by 5 bases and J by 11 bases, leaving 18 bases between them. The CDR3 DNA reads TGTGCCAGCAGTCCACAGGGCAGGGCCGTGGCTTTCTTT. This sequence encodes CASSPQGRAVAFF.

The J gene is TRBJ2-7, the V gene TRBV19; 7 bases line up with TRBD1. The germline gives CDR1 LNHDA, CDR2 SQIVND (reference sequence). V lost 1 base, J lost 1 base, and 1 base stayed unmatched. CDR3 length: 14 residues. Here the CDR3 reads CASSIGQGSYEQYF. Written as DNA, the CDR3 is TGTGCCAGTAGTATAGGACAGGGATCCTACGAGCAGTACTTC. The variable domain in full, completed from reference TRBV19 and TRBJ2-7, reads DGGITQSPKYLFRKEGQNVTLSCEQNLNHDAMYWYRQDPGQGLRLIYYSQIVNDFQKGDIAEGYSVSREKKESFPLTVTSAQKNPTAFYLCASSIGQGSYEQYFGPGTRLTVT.

CDR3 sequence: CASSLGVSDTTYEQYF. In DNA form, the CDR3 reads TGTGCCAGCAGCTTGGGCGTTTCGGACACTACCTACGAGCAGTACTTC. The chain employs TRBV7-8 and TRBJ2-7; TRBD1 might be the D (5 bases). Germline V gives CDR1 SGHVS, CDR2 FQNEAQ. V was cut by 3 bases and J by 2 bases, with 17 bases left in between. This CDR3 region has 16 residues.

The chain combines TRBV4-2 with TRBJ2-1; 16 bases agree with TRBD2. The V segment lost 4 bases and the J segment 8 bases; nucleotides outside the gene matches: 14. Germline CDR1 LGHNA, CDR2 YNFKEQ. CDR3 size: 19 residues. This chain's CDR3 is CASSLSGTSGRGKEDEQFF. CDR3 coding DNA: TGTGCCAGCAGCCTATCCGGGACTAGCGGGAGGGGAAAGGAGGATGAGCAGTTCTTC.

The rearrangement joins TRBV27 to TRBJ1-5; TRBD1 matches 9 bases. The length of the CDR3 is 16 residues. J lost 6 bases, V lost 0 bases, and 6 bases had no gene match. The V gene's germline CDR1 is MNHEY and CDR2 SMNVEV (reference sequence). In nucleotides, the CDR3 is TGTGCCAGCAGTTTATCCCGAGGGACAGGGAGTCAGCCCCAGCATTTT. Translated: CASSLSRGTGSQPQHF.

The chain has TRBV19 and TRBJ2-1; 9 nucleotides match TRBD2. The junction had 7 bases not matched to a gene; V was cut back by 4 bases and J by 9 bases. Germline V gene data show CDR1 as LNHDA and CDR2 as SQIVND (reference sequence). There are 14 residues in the CDR3. The CDR3: CASSRREGRVEQFF. The CDR3 DNA reads TGTGCCAGTAGTAGGCGGGAGGGAAGGGTTGAGCAGTTCTTC.

The rearrangement links TRBV7-9 to TRBJ1-1; 9 bases map to TRBD1. CDR3 length equals 14 residues. The trim removed 10 bases at V and 6 bases at J, leaving 12 bases unmatched. The germline V gene encodes CDR1 SEHNR and CDR2 FQNEAQ (reference sequence). CDR3 in amino acids: CAILRRDRESEAFF. The CDR3 bases are TGTGCCATCCTGCGCCGGGACAGGGAATCTGAAGCTTTCTTT.

The chain couples TRBV6-5 to TRBJ2-7; the match to TRBD1 covers 9 bases. V lost 6 bases, J lost 1 base, and 7 bases stayed unmatched. CDR3 length: 15 residues. Germline assignment: CDR1 MNHEY and CDR2 SVGAGI. CDR3 amino acids: CASSRPGQGSYEQYF. DNA for the CDR3: TGTGCCAGCAGCCGCCCGGGACAGGGATCCTACGAGCAGTACTTC.

The CDR3 reads CASSLDRGRDTQYF. The CDR3 DNA reads TGTGCCAGCAGCTTGGACAGGGGTCGAGATACGCAGTATTTT. The J gene is TRBJ2-3, the V gene TRBV11-2; 9 bases agree with TRBD1. Trimming removed 3 bases from V and 5 bases from J; junction bases left unmatched: 3. Germline loops: CDR1 SGHAT, CDR2 FQNNGV. The CDR3 runs to 14 residues.